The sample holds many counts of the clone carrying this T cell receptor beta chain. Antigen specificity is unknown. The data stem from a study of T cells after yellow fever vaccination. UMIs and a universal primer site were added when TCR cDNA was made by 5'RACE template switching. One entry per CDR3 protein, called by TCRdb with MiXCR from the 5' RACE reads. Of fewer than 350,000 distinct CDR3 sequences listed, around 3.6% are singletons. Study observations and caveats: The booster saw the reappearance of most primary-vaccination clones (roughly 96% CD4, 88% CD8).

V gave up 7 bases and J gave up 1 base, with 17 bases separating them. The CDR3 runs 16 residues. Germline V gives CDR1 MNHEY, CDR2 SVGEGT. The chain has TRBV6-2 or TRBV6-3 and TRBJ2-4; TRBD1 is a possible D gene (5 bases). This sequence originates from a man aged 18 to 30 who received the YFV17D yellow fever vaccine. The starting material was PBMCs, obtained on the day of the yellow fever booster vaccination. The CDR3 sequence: CASTTTPRVAKNIQYF. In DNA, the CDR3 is TGTGCCAGCACCACAACCCCCAGGGTTGCCAAAAACATTCAGTACTTC.